This T cell receptor beta chain stems from a study of T-cell memory formation after mild COVID-19. Overall study context: Largely donor-specific sequence clusters came from a couple of donors. General study points: Detection of some responders pre-infection suggested pre-existing cross-reactive memory T cells participated. Shrinking CD4+ clones resided mostly in CM and EM, and CD8+ ones in EMRA. Confirmation of SARS-CoV-2 specificity was lacking for second-wave clones peaking day 37.

CDR1 and CDR2 (germline): LGHNT, FRNRAP. V was clipped by 8 bases and J by 1 base; unmatched bases: 4. The CDR3 totals 13 residues. TCRdb re-called the 5' RACE reads through MiXCR, storing one row per CDR3 protein. The sample yields hundreds of thousands of distinct CDR3 sequences, approximately 16% seen once. As concerns this clonotype: The antigen is undetermined.

The source is a man aged 18 to 29 who had mild COVID-19 (a few samples of this study predate the infection). Cell type and time point are not known. The source material was PBMCs or a T cell subset sorted from them (not recorded which). V gene TRBV12-5 combines with J gene TRBJ2-7, with 8 bases identical to TRBD1. CDR3 in amino acids: CASRDRRSYEQYF. CDR3 nucleotide sequence: TGTGCTAGTCGGGACAGGCGGTCCTACGAGCAGTACTTC.